A single sample is the source of the 9 T cell receptor beta chains below, sequenced in a study of early T cells in non-severe SARS-CoV-2 infection. TCRdb re-called the 5' RACE reads with MiXCR, one entry per CDR3 protein. The data contain approximately 27,000 distinct CDR3 sequences, roughly 9.7% of them singletons. The sequenced sample was whole blood. These TCRs come from an adult who was a healthcare worker with PCR-confirmed SARS-CoV-2 infection or an uninfected control (not recorded which).

The V call is TRBV10-1, the J call TRBJ2-1, with D possibly TRBD2 on 5 matching bases. This CDR3 has 16 residues. Germline V CDR1 and CDR2: WNHNN, SYGVQD (reference sequence). V shed 2 bases and J shed 3 bases, with 14 bases lying between them. The CDR3 here is CASSEGSGILYNEQFF. Here the CDR3 DNA reads TGCGCCAGCAGTGAGGGGAGCGGCATCCTCTACAATGAGCAGTTCTTC.

There are many counts of this clonotype. The chain joins TRBV20-1 to TRBJ2-7; 8 bases align to TRBD2. V gave up 6 bases and J gave up 4 bases; unmatched junction bases: 11. There are 14 residues in the CDR3. Germline V lookup: CDR1 DFQATT, CDR2 SNEGSKA (reference sequence). Here the CDR3 reads CSAHIVGGAYEQYF. In DNA form, the CDR3 reads TGCAGTGCCCATATCGTCGGGGGGGCTTACGAGCAGTACTTC.

Within the sample, this clonotype is medium-sized. The chain has TRBV20-1 and TRBJ2-2, with 9 bases fitting TRBD1. Germline assignment: CDR1 DFQATT and CDR2 SNEGSKA (reference sequence). CDR3 length equals 16 residues. J was trimmed by 2 bases and V by 1 base; bases with no gene match: 5. Here the CDR3 DNA reads TGCAGTGCTAGAGGCGCGGGACAGGGTAACACCGGGGAGCTGTTTTTT. This sequence encodes CSARGAGQGNTGELFF.

The table lists this clonotype with many counts. The rearrangement uses TRBV7-2 and TRBJ1-6; D not resolved. The V and J ends lost 5 bases and 0 bases respectively, with 17 bases between them. The germline CDR1 and CDR2 sequences are SGHTA and FQGNSA. The CDR3 runs to 18 residues. The CDR3 loop is CASSPHGPRSSYNSPLHF. Written as DNA, the CDR3 is TGTGCCAGCAGCCCCCACGGCCCCCGAAGCTCCTATAATTCACCCCTCCACTTT.

This clonotype came up many times. The chain couples TRBV4-3 to TRBJ2-2, with TRBD1 identical over 7 bases. Per the germline V gene, CDR1 is LGHNA and CDR2 is YSLEER. V shed 6 bases and J 5 bases; nucleotides not matched to a gene: 6. The CDR3 is 14 amino acids. CDR3 in DNA: TGCGCCAGCAGACGGGACAGAGGGACCGGGGAGCTGTTTTTT. It codes for CASRRDRGTGELFF.

The genes are TRBV9 and TRBJ2-5, with 9 nucleotides matching TRBD2. The CDR3 loop spans 17 amino acids. Germline V gives CDR1 SGDLS, CDR2 YYNGEE. Trimming removed 1 base from V and 1 base from J; junction bases left unmatched: 8. DNA for the CDR3: TGTGCCAGCAGCGTAAGCTCTAGCGGGGAAAGCCAAGAGACCCAGTACTTC. Residues: CASSVSSSGESQETQYF.

This sequence joins TRBV7-9 and TRBJ2-7; 7 bases are a match to TRBD1. CDR3 size: 14 residues. V was pared by 7 bases and J by 1 base, with 7 bases of the junction left unmatched. Germline values: CDR1 SEHNR, CDR2 FQNEAQ (reference sequence). The CDR3 sequence: CASNRDSYSYEQYF. DNA of the CDR3: TGTGCCAGCAACCGGGACAGCTATTCCTACGAGCAGTACTTC.

There are many counts of this clonotype. V gene TRBV7-2 combines with J gene TRBJ1-6, with no clear D. There are 17 residues in the CDR3. The V end lost 2 bases, the J end lost 2 bases, and 13 bases lay between the germline ends. Per the germline V gene, CDR1 is SGHTA and CDR2 is FQGNSA. CDR3 DNA: TGTGCCAGCAGCTTACGGGAGCTCGGAACCTATAATTCACCCCTCCACTTT. This translates into CASSLRELGTYNSPLHF.

The sample holds many counts of this clonotype. The J gene is TRBJ1-2, the V gene TRBV6-4; tentatively, D is TRBD1 (5 bases). Trimming removed 0 bases at V and 6 bases at J, with 11 bases between. The CDR3 consists of 14 residues. Germline lookup yields CDR1 MRHNA and CDR2 SNTAGT. CDR3 nucleotide sequence: TGTGCCAGCAGTGACTCACAGGTCGGGGATGGCTACACCTTC. It translates to CASSDSQVGDGYTF.